These T cell receptor beta chains were read from a single sample in a study of blood T cell repertoires in COVID-19. The protocol was immunoSEQ multiplex PCR, while the TCRdb copy is restricted to in-frame clones and leaves out a portion. The sample shows 350,000 to 400,000 clones, around 90% of them seen only once. The sequencing sample was made of peripheral blood. These receptors all come from a young man with active or convalescent COVID-19. The CDR3 runs from the conserved cysteine through the conserved F or W. A D gene is named only where the DNA matches it firmly. Clone sizes are given selectively: once, few, many, or a class where the clone is expanded.

TRBV20-1,-,-,TRBJ1-5,CSARLGDTLF,TGCAGTGCTAGGTTGGGGGACACCTTATTT
TRBV4-3,-,-,TRBJ1-5,CASSPGTMDQPQHF,TGCGCCAGCAGCCCCGGGACTATGGATCAGCCCCAGCATTTT
TRBV28,-,-,TRBJ1-5,CASTDSNQPQHF,TGTGCCAGCACAGATAGCAATCAGCCCCAGCATTTT
TRBV27,TRBD2,once,TRBJ2-3,CASSCIGLADVTCTDTQYF,TGTGCCAGCAGTTGCATCGGACTAGCGGACGTAACATGCACAGATACGCAGTATTTT
TRBV28,-,once,TRBJ1-2,CASSFPQSGYGYTF,TGTGCCAGCAGTTTCCCACAGAGCGGCTATGGCTACACCTTC
TRBV5-1,TRBD1,once,TRBJ2-3,CASSWGQGGADTQYF,TGCGCCAGCAGCTGGGGACAGGGAGGGGCAGATACGCAGTATTTT
TRBV3-1/TRBV3-2,-,-,TRBJ1-6,CASSNGRGAGSPLHF,TGTGCCAGCAGCAATGGGAGGGGGGCAGGTTCACCCCTCCACTTT
TRBV19,TRBD2,-,TRBJ2-7,CASSIPAARTSGSNEQYF,TGTGCCAGTAGTATTCCGGCAGCGAGGACTAGCGGGAGCAACGAGCAGTACTTC
TRBV7-2,-,-,TRBJ2-1,CASSNKVREQFF,TGTGCCAGCAGCAATAAGGTCAGGGAGCAGTTCTTC
TRBV19,-,-,TRBJ1-3,CASRQTFDQGYTIYF,TGTGCCAGTAGACAAACCTTCGATCAGGGCTACACCATATATTTT
TRBV4-3,TRBD1,once,TRBJ1-2,CASSQSQGADGYTF,TGCGCCAGCAGCCAATCCCAGGGGGCGGATGGCTACACCTTC